Listed here is a single T cell receptor beta chain. Original analysis: Cell counts per sample came from amplifying reference gene primers. The assay was immunoSEQ multiplex PCR, and TCRdb's table has in-frame clones only and misses some. V and J calls and clone size are those listed in that table; D and trimming were worked out from the DNA. The top ten hold around 2% of the sample, which has some 250,000 clones, 86% seen once. These data are taken from a study of blood T cell repertoires in COVID-19. Study-level information: The study drew acute and convalescent COVID-19 samples from the United States, Italy and Spain. T cells, B-cell-depleted T cells, or PBMCs provided the cDNA or gDNA that served as material.

There are 15 residues in the CDR3. The V gene's germline CDR1 is SGHRS and CDR2 YFSETQ. V gave up 2 bases and J gave up 6 bases; unmatched junction bases: 7. Sequencing was performed on peripheral blood. V and J are TRBV5-1 and TRBJ2-2, with 7 bases fitting TRBD1. This TCR was recovered from a man aged 30 to 39 who had recovered from COVID-19. For the CDR3, the DNA is TGCGCCAGCAGCTTTGGGGACAGAGGGGCCGGGGAGCTGTTTTTT. Translation: CASSFGDRGAGELFF.